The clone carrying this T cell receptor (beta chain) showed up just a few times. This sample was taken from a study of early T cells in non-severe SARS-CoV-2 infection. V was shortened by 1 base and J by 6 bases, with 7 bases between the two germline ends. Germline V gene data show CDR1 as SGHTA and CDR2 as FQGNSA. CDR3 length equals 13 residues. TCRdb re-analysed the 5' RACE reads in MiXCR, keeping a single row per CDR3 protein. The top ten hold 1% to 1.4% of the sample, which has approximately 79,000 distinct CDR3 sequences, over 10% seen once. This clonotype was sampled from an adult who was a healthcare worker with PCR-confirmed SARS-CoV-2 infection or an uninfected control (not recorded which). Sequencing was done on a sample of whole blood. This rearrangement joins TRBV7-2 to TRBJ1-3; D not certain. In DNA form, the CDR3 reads TGTGCCAGCAGCTTAGGGAGTGAAAACACCATATATTTT. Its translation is CASSLGSENTIYF.